A single sample gave rise to the 17 T cell receptor beta chains below, sequenced in a study of T cells expressing NK-cell markers. TCRdb reprocessed the 5' RACE reads and reports one entry per CDR3 protein, with no DNA. This table holds about 460,000 distinct CDR3 sequences. The sequenced sample consisted of blood T cells: a sorted CD56 or NKG2C T cell subset, CD4+ or CD8+ T cells, or bulk PBMC T cells (not recorded which). These receptors originate from a woman aged 45-60 years in good health.

The rearrangement joins TRBV5-6 to TRBJ1-4; TCRdb designates TRBD1, a call that cannot be tested without DNA. This CDR3 has 16 amino acids. In germline, CDR1 is SGHDT, CDR2 YYEEEE. The CDR3 sequence: CASSLKGGDGNEKLFF.

The chain combines TRBV10-3 with TRBJ2-3. The CDR3 runs 13 residues. The germline gives CDR1 ENHRY, CDR2 SYGVKD. The CDR3 spells CAISEGVEDTQYF.

The rearrangement links TRBV11-1 to TRBJ2-1. Per the germline V gene, CDR1 is SGHAT and CDR2 is FQDESV (reference sequence). The length of the CDR3 is 14 residues. CDR3 in amino acids: CASSPSMDNNEQFF.

J is TRBJ2-3 and V is TRBV5-1; without DNA, the TCRdb call of TRBD2 cannot be checked. The germline gives CDR1 SGHRS, CDR2 YFSETQ. This CDR3 region has 13 residues. CDR3 sequence reads: CASSLLGEDTQYF.

The chain carries TRBV5-5 and TRBJ2-5; there is no DNA to check the TCRdb D call of TRBD1. CDR1 is SGHKS and CDR2 is YYEKEE in the germline V gene (reference sequence). The CDR3 sequence is 15 residues long. The CDR3 sequence is CASSSLGGGQETQYF. Full variable domain (rest looked up from reference TRBV5-5 and TRBJ2-5): DAGVTQSPTHLIKTRGQQVTLRCSPISGHKSVSWYQQVLGQGPQFIFQYYEKEERGRGNFPDRFSARQFPNYSSELNVNALLLGDSALYLCASSSLGGGQETQYFGPGTRLLVL.

The J gene is TRBJ2-6, the V gene TRBV5-1. Looked up from germline, CDR1 is SGHRS and CDR2 is YFSETQ. The CDR3 is 15 amino acids. The CDR3 sequence: CASSLTAHGANVLTF. Based on the CDR3 plus reference TRBV5-1 and TRBJ2-6, the full variable domain is KAGVTQTPRYLIKTRGQQVTLSCSPISGHRSVSWYQQTPGQGLQFLFEYFSETQRNKGNFPGRFSGRQFSNSRSEMNVSTLELGDSALYLCASSLTAHGANVLTFGAGSRLTVL.

The chain couples TRBV18 to TRBJ2-4; no DNA is available, so the TRBD2 call from TCRdb remains unchecked. This CDR3 contains 14 residues. Germline CDR1 and CDR2: KGHSH and LQKENI. The CDR3 protein is CASSRGVSGNIQYF. The variable domain in full, completed from reference TRBV18 and TRBJ2-4, reads NAGVMQNPRHLVRRRGQEARLRCSPMKGHSHVYWYRQLPEEGLKFMVYLQKENIIDESGMPKERFSAEFPKEGPSILRIQQVVRGDSAAYFCASSRGVSGNIQYFGAGTRLSVL.

This chain links TRBV15 with TRBJ2-1; checking the TCRdb D call of TRBD1 is not possible without DNA. This CDR3 contains 15 residues. Germline-derived CDR1 and CDR2 are LNHNV and YYDKDF (reference sequence). The CDR3 sequence: CATSSRTGGINEQFF.

The chain has TRBV29-1 and TRBJ2-1. Germline V gene lookup returns CDR1 SQVTM and CDR2 ANQGSEA. The CDR3 runs 14 residues. The CDR3: CSVRTLSSYNEQFF.

CDR3 sequence: CASSLATDIYGNTIYF. The chain recombines TRBV11-2 with TRBJ1-3; TCRdb indicates TRBD1, and absent DNA this call remains unverified. Germline CDR1 and CDR2: SGHAT and FQNNGV. The CDR3 is 16 amino acids.

The chain couples TRBV2 to TRBJ1-5; TCRdb indicates TRBD1, and absent DNA this call remains unverified. This CDR3 has 15 amino acids. The germline CDR1 and CDR2 sequences are SNHLY and FYNNEI. This CDR3 is CASRKEQGDNQPQHF.

This rearrangement joins TRBV20-1 to TRBJ1-5; TCRdb selects TRBD1, and the lack of DNA leaves this call unchecked. The CDR3 runs to 15 residues. CDR1 and CDR2 from the germline V gene are DFQATT and SNEGSKA (reference sequence). The CDR3 spells CSARPTGMVNQPQHF.

The chain recombines TRBV24-1 with TRBJ2-3; TCRdb's D call of TRBD1 is untestable without DNA. The CDR3 is 15 residues long. CDR1 is KGHDR, CDR2 SFDVKD, per germline. The CDR3 sequence is CATSGPGRNTDTQYF.

The CDR3 here is CSARAQPASTDTQYF. The chain recombines TRBV20-1 with TRBJ2-3. The CDR3 covers 15 residues. Looked up from germline, CDR1 is DFQATT and CDR2 is SNEGSKA (reference sequence).

The chain joins TRBV5-6 to TRBJ2-1; TCRdb calls TRBD2, which cannot be checked without DNA. Per the germline V gene, CDR1 is SGHDT and CDR2 is YYEEEE. The CDR3 has 16 residues. The CDR3 loop reads CASSPEVRLVGNEQFF. The full variable domain, in which reference TRBV5-6 and TRBJ2-1 provide the parts outside the CDR3, is DAGVTQSPTHLIKTRGQQVTLRCSPKSGHDTVSWYQQALGQGPQFIFQYYEEEERQRGNFPDRFSGHQFPNYSSELNVNALLLGDSALYLCASSPEVRLVGNEQFFGPGTRLTVL.

The chain carries TRBV12-5 and TRBJ2-2; with no DNA, the TCRdb D assignment of TRBD2 cannot be verified. Germline CDR1 and CDR2: LGHNT and FRNRAP. The CDR3 length is 16 residues. Here the CDR3 reads CASGGLPGRNTGELFF.

CDR3 protein: CASTGYGSSYEQYF. V and J are TRBV6-6 and TRBJ2-7. The length of the CDR3 is 14 residues. Germline-derived CDR1 and CDR2 are MNHNY and SVGAGI (reference sequence).